This T cell receptor (beta chain) stems from a study of blood T cell repertoires in COVID-19. Study at large: Acute-phase and convalescent COVID-19 samples originated in the United States, Italy and Spain. Nucleic acid was either cDNA or gDNA, and it came from T cells, B-cell-depleted T cells, or PBMCs.

This CDR3 is built from 15 residues. Trimming left V 4 bases short and J 1 base short, with 8 bases between. Germline CDR1 and CDR2: MNHEY and SVGAGI. Authors' analysis steps: Counts of nucleated cells, estimated from reference gene primer amplification, were obtained. Profiling relied on immunoSEQ multiplex PCR, and the TCRdb table lists in-frame clones only, not all of them. For V, J and clone size, that table is used; D and trimming come from the DNA. The top ten hold more than 11% of the sample, which has roughly 150,000 clones, 75% to 80% seen once. Sequenced: peripheral blood. This TCR was recovered from a woman at least 80 years old with acute or convalescent COVID-19. This chain uses TRBV6-5 with TRBJ1-6; D is ambiguous. The DNA for the CDR3 is TGTGCCAGCAGTTGGAGGAGGTCCTATAATTCACCCCTCCACTTT. It translates to CASSWRRSYNSPLHF.